The 3 T cell receptor beta chains given below trace back to one sample, sequenced in a study of cytomegalovirus exposure and HLA in healthy donors. Primers for the PCR totalled 60 Vbeta and 13 Jbeta. Assay used: immunoSEQ multiplex PCR; TCRdb lists only in-frame clones, some missing. The table lists about 130,000 clones, just under 80% of them singletons. The sample comprised PBMCs. These receptors all come from a woman in her late teens or twenties in good health and CMV-seronegative.

This sequence joins TRBV6-6 and TRBJ2-7; 10 bases are shared with TRBD2. CDR3 length: 14 residues. Looked up from germline, CDR1 is MNHNY and CDR2 is SVGAGI (reference sequence). After removal of 4 bases from V and 4 bases from J, the junction contained 4 bases not matched to a gene. The CDR3 here is CASSSSGSLYEQYF. DNA for the CDR3: TGTGCCAGCAGTTCTAGCGGGAGTCTATACGAGCAGTACTTC.

The chain has TRBV5-4 and TRBJ2-2, with a possible D match to TRBD2 (6 bases). The CDR3 has 17 amino acids. V was shortened by 3 bases and J by 0 bases, with 15 bases between the two germline ends. Germline loops: CDR1 SGHNT, CDR2 YYREEE (reference sequence). CDR3 coding DNA: TGTGCCAGCAGCTCCCCTCTTGCGGGATCGAACACCGGGGAGCTGTTTTTT. It translates to CASSSPLAGSNTGELFF.

CDR3 bases: TGTGCCAGCAGCAGAACAGGCACCGGGGAGCTGTTTTTT. As protein: CASSRTGTGELFF. The chain links TRBV6-5 to TRBJ2-2; maybe TRBD1 (5 bases). Looked up from germline, CDR1 is MNHEY and CDR2 is SVGAGI. There are 13 residues in the CDR3. V lost 6 bases, J lost 4 bases, and 9 bases lay in between.